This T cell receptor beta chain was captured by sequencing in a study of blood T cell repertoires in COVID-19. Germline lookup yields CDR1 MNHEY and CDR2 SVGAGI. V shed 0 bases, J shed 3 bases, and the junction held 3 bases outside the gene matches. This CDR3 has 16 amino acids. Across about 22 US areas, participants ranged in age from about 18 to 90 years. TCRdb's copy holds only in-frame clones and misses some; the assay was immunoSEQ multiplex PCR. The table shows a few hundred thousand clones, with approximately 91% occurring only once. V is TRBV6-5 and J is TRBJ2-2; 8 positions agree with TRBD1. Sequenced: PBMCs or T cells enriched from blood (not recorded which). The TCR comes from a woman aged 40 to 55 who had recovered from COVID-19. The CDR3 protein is CASSYSGTGYTGELFF. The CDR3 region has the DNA TGTGCCAGCAGTTACTCCGGGACAGGTTACACCGGGGAGCTGTTTTTT.